These 21 T cell receptor beta chains originate from one sample sequenced in a study of monozygotic twins with inflammatory bowel disease. Using the 5' RACE reads, TCRdb records one entry per CDR3 protein without DNA. Its clone listing holds under 200,000 distinct CDR3 sequences. The sample taken for sequencing was blood. Receptor source: a human donor with ulcerative colitis or Crohn's disease, or a healthy co-twin of an affected twin (not recorded which).

J is TRBJ2-1 and V is TRBV7-2. Per germline, CDR1 SGHTA and CDR2 FQGNSA. This CDR3 has 14 amino acids. This chain's CDR3 is CASSFTSSYNEQFF.

V gene TRBV20-1 combines with J gene TRBJ1-1. CDR3 size: 11 residues. CDR1 and CDR2 (germline): DFQATT, SNEGSKA (reference sequence). Here the CDR3 reads CSAYGNTEAFF.

The gene calls are TRBV5-1 and TRBJ2-6. Germline lookup yields CDR1 SGHRS and CDR2 YFSETQ. This CDR3 region has 17 residues. CDR3 region: CASSLAVMGSGANVLTF.

The chain recombines TRBV10-3 with TRBJ2-3; without DNA, the TCRdb call of TRBD2 cannot be checked. The CDR3 is made up of 20 amino acids. The germline V gene encodes CDR1 ENHRY and CDR2 SYGVKD. The CDR3 region is CAISDAPGLADITSTDTQYF.

The chain carries TRBV5-1 and TRBJ2-7. This CDR3 has 14 residues. The V gene's germline CDR1 is SGHRS and CDR2 YFSETQ. CDR3 sequence reads: CASSLERPLYEQYF.

This chain's CDR3 is CASSLLGQTYEQYF. This rearrangement joins TRBV28 to TRBJ2-7; without DNA, the TCRdb call of TRBD1 cannot be checked. The CDR3 loop spans 14 amino acids. Looked up from germline, CDR1 is MDHEN and CDR2 is SYDVKM.

The chain's CDR3 is CASSLGVGDQPQHF. J is TRBJ1-5 and V is TRBV6-5. Germline V gene data show CDR1 as MNHEY and CDR2 as SVGAGI. There are 14 residues in the CDR3.

The chain carries TRBV4-3 and TRBJ2-2; TCRdb's D gene call, TRBD2, goes unchecked for lack of DNA. CDR1 is LGHNA, CDR2 YSLEER, per germline. This CDR3 contains 17 residues. This chain's CDR3 is CASSPGTSGSRTGELFF.

The chain is built from TRBV6-5 and TRBJ2-7; TCRdb lists TRBD2, though no DNA is available to test this call. This CDR3 has 13 residues. Germline CDR1 MNHEY, CDR2 SVGAGI. CDR3 amino acids: CASSNGPTYEQYF.

This sequence joins TRBV12-3 or TRBV12-4 and TRBJ1-2; TCRdb indicates TRBD1, and absent DNA this call remains unverified. The length of the CDR3 is 13 residues. The CDR3 sequence is CASSFNRGIGYTF.

J is TRBJ2-2 and V is TRBV6-4; TCRdb outputs TRBD2, but without DNA this stays unchecked. The CDR3 consists of 14 residues. Germline V lookup: CDR1 MRHNA, CDR2 SNTAGT. This CDR3 is CASSREFDTGELFF.

The chain carries TRBV3-1 and TRBJ1-3. This CDR3 spans 14 amino acids. Germline V lookup: CDR1 LGHDT, CDR2 YNNKEL (reference sequence). The CDR3 protein is CASSQDSSGNTIYF.

The chain links TRBV3-1 to TRBJ2-5; with no DNA, the TCRdb D assignment of TRBD1 cannot be verified. This CDR3 has 11 residues. CDR1 and CDR2 (germline): LGHDT, YNNKEL (reference sequence). CDR3 sequence reads: CASSQMAGKYF.

This chain joins TRBV10-3 and TRBJ2-3; TCRdb lists TRBD2, though no DNA is available to test this call. Germline V gene data show CDR1 as ENHRY and CDR2 as SYGVKD. The CDR3 is 14 residues long. The CDR3 loop reads CATRLAATPDTQYF.

This chain uses TRBV7-3 with TRBJ2-1; TCRdb outputs TRBD2, but without DNA this stays unchecked. CDR3 length: 13 amino acids. Per the germline V gene, CDR1 is SGHTA and CDR2 is FQGTGA. The CDR3 sequence is CASSLGLANEQFF.

This chain connects TRBV5-1 to TRBJ2-2; TCRdb selects TRBD1, and the lack of DNA leaves this call unchecked. In germline, CDR1 is SGHRS, CDR2 YFSETQ. The CDR3 is made up of 16 amino acids. The CDR3 spells CASSFNGGANTGELFF. Full variable domain (outside the CDR3, taken from reference TRBV5-1 and TRBJ2-2): KAGVTQTPRYLIKTRGQQVTLSCSPISGHRSVSWYQQTPGQGLQFLFEYFSETQRNKGNFPGRFSGRQFSNSRSEMNVSTLELGDSALYLCASSFNGGANTGELFFGEGSRLTVL.

Here the CDR3 reads CASARDGENIQYF. V gene TRBV6-6 combines with J gene TRBJ2-4; TCRdb's D gene call, TRBD1, goes unchecked for lack of DNA. This CDR3 contains 13 residues. Looked up from germline, CDR1 is MNHNY and CDR2 is SVGAGI (reference sequence).

The chain couples TRBV29-1 to TRBJ2-7; with no DNA, the TCRdb D assignment of TRBD1 cannot be verified. The CDR3 length is 13 residues. Germline CDR1 is SQVTM and CDR2 is ANQGSEA. The CDR3 sequence is CSVVGGQRYEQYF.

J is TRBJ2-7 and V is TRBV7-9; TCRdb outputs TRBD1, but without DNA this stays unchecked. The germline gives CDR1 SEHNR, CDR2 FQNEAQ (reference sequence). The CDR3 contains 14 residues. CDR3 region: CASSLDSQTYEQYF.

The rearrangement links TRBV2 to TRBJ2-2. The CDR3 has 15 amino acids. Germline loops: CDR1 SNHLY, CDR2 FYNNEI. CDR3 sequence reads: CASRAGYANTGELFF.

J is TRBJ2-7 and V is TRBV5-5. This CDR3 spans 12 amino acids. Germline loops: CDR1 SGHKS, CDR2 YYEKEE (reference sequence). The CDR3 sequence is CASSLGVGEPYF. The full variable domain, its missing parts supplied by reference TRBV5-5 and TRBJ2-7, is DAGVTQSPTHLIKTRGQQVTLRCSPISGHKSVSWYQQVLGQGPQFIFQYYEKEERGRGNFPDRFSARQFPNYSSELNVNALLLGDSALYLCASSLGVGEPYFGPGTRLTVT.